The present entry profiles one T cell receptor (beta chain) with its context. The data originate from a study of blood T cell repertoires in COVID-19. The overall study: From the United States, Italy and Spain came samples of acute and convalescent COVID-19. T cells, B-cell-depleted T cells, or PBMCs provided the cDNA or gDNA that served as material.

Study processing details: Amplified reference gene primers provided the basis for estimating nucleated cell counts. This table comes from immunoSEQ multiplex PCR, and its TCRdb copy is limited to in-frame clones, with some not included. V, J and clone size derive from that table, while D and trimming were established from the DNA sequence. The repertoire holds roughly 150,000 clones, under 85% seen once, with 3% to 4.5% in the top ten. The length of the CDR3 is 13 residues. Per the germline V gene, CDR1 is GTSNPN and CDR2 is SVGIG (reference sequence). The V end lost 0 bases, the J end lost 7 bases, and 7 bases lay between the germline ends.

Source material: peripheral blood. This TCR was recovered from a woman of 80 years or more with acute or convalescent COVID-19. This rearrangement joins TRBV30 to TRBJ1-6; D is unclear. DNA of the CDR3: TGTGCCTGGAGTGTCTCCGGGAATTCACCCCTCCACTTT. It translates to CAWSVSGNSPLHF.